This TCR beta chain was identified during a study of response to subunit inactivated influenza vaccine. Study-level points and caveats: That few new T cells are recruited by each seasonal influenza vaccination was the authors' suggestion.

The V and J ends lost 2 bases and 7 bases, in that order; junction bases with no gene match: 4. The germline gives CDR1 MDHEN, CDR2 SYDVKM. The CDR3 covers 14 residues. A single record per CDR3 protein comes from TCRdb applying MiXCR to the RT-PCR reads. The sample includes more than 200,000 distinct CDR3 sequences, roughly an eighth seen only once; the top ten take 7.8%. Notes on this clonotype: What it binds is not known.

The source was non-naive T cells sorted from PBMCs, collected 14 to 15 days before vaccination. The sequence was collected from a man in his forties or fifties who received an inactivated influenza vaccine. This chain joins TRBV28 and TRBJ2-2; 7 nucleotides agree with TRBD1. CDR3 nucleotides: TGTGCCAGCAGTTTAGACAGGGTAATCGGGGAGCTGTTTTTT. It translates to CASSLDRVIGELFF.